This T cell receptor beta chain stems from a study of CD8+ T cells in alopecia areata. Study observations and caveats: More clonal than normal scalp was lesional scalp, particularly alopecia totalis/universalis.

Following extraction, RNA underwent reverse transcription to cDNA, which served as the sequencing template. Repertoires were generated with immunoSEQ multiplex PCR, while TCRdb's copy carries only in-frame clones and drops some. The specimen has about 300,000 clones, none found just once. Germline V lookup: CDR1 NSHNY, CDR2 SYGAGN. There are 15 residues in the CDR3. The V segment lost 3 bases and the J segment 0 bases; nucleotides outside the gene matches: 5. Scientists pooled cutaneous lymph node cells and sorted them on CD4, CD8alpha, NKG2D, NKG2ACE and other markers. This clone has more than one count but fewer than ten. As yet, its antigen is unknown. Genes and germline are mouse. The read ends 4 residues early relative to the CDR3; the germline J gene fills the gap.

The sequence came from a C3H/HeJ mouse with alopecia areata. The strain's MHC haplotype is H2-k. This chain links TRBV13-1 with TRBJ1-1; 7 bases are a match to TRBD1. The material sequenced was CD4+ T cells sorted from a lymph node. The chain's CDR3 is CASSAQQGSNTEVFF. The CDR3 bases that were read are TGTGCCAGCAGTGCCCAACAGGGGTCAAACACA.